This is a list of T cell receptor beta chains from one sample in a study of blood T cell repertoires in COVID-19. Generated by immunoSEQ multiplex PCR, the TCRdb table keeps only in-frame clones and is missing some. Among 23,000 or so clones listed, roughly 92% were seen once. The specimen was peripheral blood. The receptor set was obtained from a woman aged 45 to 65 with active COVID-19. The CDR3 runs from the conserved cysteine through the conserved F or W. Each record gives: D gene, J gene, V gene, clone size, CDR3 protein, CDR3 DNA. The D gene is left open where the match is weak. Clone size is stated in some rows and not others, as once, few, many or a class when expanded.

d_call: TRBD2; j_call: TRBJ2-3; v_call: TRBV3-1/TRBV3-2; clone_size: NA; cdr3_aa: CASSPGGGRVADTQYF; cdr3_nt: TGTGCCAGCAGCCCCGGGGGCGGGAGGGTCGCAGATACGCAGTATTTT
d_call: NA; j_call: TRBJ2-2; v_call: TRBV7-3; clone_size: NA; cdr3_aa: CASSLGSVPGELFF; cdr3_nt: TGTGCCAGCAGCTTAGGGAGCGTCCCCGGGGAGCTGTTTTTT
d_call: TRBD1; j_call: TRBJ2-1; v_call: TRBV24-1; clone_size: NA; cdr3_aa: CATSRRAGGWDEQFF; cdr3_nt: TGTGCCACCTCAAGAAGGGCAGGGGGCTGGGATGAGCAGTTCTTC
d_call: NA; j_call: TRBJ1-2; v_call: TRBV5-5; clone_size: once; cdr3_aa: CASRYDRANYGYTF; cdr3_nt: TGTGCCAGCAGATACGACAGAGCTAACTATGGCTACACCTTC
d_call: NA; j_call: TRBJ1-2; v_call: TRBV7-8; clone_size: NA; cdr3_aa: CASSLQPDLVDGYTF; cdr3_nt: TGTGCCAGCAGCTTACAGCCAGACTTGGTGGATGGCTACACCTTC
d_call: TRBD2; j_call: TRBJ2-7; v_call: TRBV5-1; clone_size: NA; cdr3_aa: CASSFGSGEREQYF; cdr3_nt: TGCGCCAGCAGCTTTGGCAGCGGGGAGAGGGAGCAGTACTTC
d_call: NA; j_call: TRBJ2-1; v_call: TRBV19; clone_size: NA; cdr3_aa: CASSPGLLDNEQFF; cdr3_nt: TGTGCCAGTAGTCCGGGACTCCTGGATAATGAGCAGTTCTTC
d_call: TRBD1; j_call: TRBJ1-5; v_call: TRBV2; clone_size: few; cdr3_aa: CASRGQSNQPQHF; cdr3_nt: TGTGCCAGCCGGGGACAGTCCAATCAGCCCCAGCATTTT
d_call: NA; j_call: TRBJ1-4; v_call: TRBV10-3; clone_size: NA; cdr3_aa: CAISESPGEKLFF; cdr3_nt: TGTGCCATCAGTGAGTCGCCGGGAGAAAAACTGTTTTTT
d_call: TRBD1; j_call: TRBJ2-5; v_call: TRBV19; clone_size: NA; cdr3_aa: CASSLGQGGETQYF; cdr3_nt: TGTGCCAGTAGTCTTGGACAGGGTGGAGAGACCCAGTACTTC
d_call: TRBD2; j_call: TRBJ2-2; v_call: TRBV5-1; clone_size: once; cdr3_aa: CASTPRERAGELFF; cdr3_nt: TGCGCCAGCACCCCGCGGGAGCGCGCCGGGGAGCTGTTTTTT
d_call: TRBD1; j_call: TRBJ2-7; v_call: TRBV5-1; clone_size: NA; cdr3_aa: CASSSGQPNSYEQYF; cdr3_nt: TGCGCCAGCAGCTCGGGACAGCCTAACTCCTACGAGCAGTACTTC
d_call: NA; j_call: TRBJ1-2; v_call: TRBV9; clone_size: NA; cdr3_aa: CASLGGGKDYGYTF; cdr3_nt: TGTGCCAGCCTCGGTGGGGGGAAAGACTATGGCTACACCTTC
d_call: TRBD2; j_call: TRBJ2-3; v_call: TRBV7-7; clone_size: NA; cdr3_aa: CASSSGTSGATDTQYF; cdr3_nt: TGTGCTAGCAGTTCTGGGACTAGCGGGGCCACAGATACGCAGTATTTT
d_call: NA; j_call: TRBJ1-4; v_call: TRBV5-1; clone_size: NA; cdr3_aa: CASSWKGATNEKLFF; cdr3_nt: TGCGCCAGCAGCTGGAAGGGGGCAACTAATGAAAAACTGTTTTTT
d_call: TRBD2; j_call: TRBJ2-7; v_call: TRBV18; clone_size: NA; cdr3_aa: CASSPTSGRLNEQYF; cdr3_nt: TGTGCCAGCTCACCTACTAGCGGGAGGCTCAACGAGCAGTACTTC
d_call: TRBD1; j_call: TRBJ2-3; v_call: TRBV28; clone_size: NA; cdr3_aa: CASRGPQGATSTDTQYF; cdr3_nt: TGTGCCAGCAGAGGCCCCCAGGGGGCCACTAGCACAGATACGCAGTATTTT
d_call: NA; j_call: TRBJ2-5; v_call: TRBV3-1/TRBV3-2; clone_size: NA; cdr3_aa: CASSPYGETQYF; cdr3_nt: TGTGCCAGCAGCCCTTACGGGGAGACCCAGTACTTC
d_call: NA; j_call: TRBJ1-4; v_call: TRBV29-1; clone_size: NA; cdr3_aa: CSVRRTNDRNEKLFF; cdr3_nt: TGCAGCGTCCGCCGCACTAACGACAGGAATGAAAAACTGTTTTTT
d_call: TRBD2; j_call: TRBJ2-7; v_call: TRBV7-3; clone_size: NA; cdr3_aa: CASSPGLAGAYEQYF; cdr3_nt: TGTGCCAGCAGCCCCGGACTAGCGGGTGCCTACGAGCAGTACTTC
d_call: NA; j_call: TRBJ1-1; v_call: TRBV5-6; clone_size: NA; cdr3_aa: CASSFRAGNTEAFF; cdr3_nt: TGTGCCAGCAGCTTTCGGGCGGGAAACACTGAAGCTTTCTTT
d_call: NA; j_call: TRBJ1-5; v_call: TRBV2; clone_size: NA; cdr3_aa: CASSVTENQPQHF; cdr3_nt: TGTGCCAGCAGTGTTACAGAAAATCAGCCCCAGCATTTT
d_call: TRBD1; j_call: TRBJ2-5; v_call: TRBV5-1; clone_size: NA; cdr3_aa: CASNKGTGQETQYF; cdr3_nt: TGCGCCAGCAATAAAGGGACAGGCCAAGAGACCCAGTACTTC
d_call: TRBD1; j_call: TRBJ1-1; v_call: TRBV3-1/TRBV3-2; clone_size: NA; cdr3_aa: CASSHGGQLGTEAFF; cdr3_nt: TGTGCCAGCAGCCATGGGGGACAGCTGGGGACTGAAGCTTTCTTT
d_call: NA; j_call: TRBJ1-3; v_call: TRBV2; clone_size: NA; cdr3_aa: CASSEVGRGTIYF; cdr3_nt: TGTGCCAGCAGTGAAGTTGGCAGGGGCACCATATATTTT
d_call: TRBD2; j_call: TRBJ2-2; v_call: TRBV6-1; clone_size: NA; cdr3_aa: CASSEVAGGPGELFF; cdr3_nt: TGTGCCAGCAGTGAAGTAGCGGGGGGGCCCGGGGAGCTGTTTTTT
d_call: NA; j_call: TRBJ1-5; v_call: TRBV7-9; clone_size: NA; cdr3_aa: CASSLGVRSFSDQPQHF; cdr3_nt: TGTGCCAGCAGCTTAGGAGTGCGGAGCTTTAGTGATCAGCCCCAGCATTTT
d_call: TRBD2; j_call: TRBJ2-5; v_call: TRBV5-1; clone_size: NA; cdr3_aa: CASSLSAGGAETQYF; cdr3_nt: TGCGCCAGCAGCTTGTCGGCGGGAGGTGCAGAGACCCAGTACTTC
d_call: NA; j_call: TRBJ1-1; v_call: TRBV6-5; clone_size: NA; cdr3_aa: CASRGGYTEAFF; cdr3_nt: TGTGCCAGCAGGGGGGGGTACACTGAAGCTTTCTTT
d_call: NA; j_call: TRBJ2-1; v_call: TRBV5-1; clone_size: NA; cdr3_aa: CASSLEREQFF; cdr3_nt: TGCGCCAGCAGCTTGGAGAGGGAGCAGTTCTTC
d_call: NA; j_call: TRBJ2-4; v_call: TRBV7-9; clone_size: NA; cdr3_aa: CASSHTGKGAKNIQYF; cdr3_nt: TGTGCCAGCAGCCATACAGGGAAGGGGGCCAAAAACATTCAGTACTTC
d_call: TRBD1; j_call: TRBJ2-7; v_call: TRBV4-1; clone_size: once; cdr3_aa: CASSHGQGASYEQYF; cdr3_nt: TGCGCCAGCAGCCACGGACAGGGGGCGTCCTACGAGCAGTACTTC
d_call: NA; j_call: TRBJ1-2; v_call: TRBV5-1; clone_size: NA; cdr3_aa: CASSFQTGAYGYTF; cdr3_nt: TGCGCCAGCAGCTTCCAAACAGGTGCCTATGGCTACACCTTC
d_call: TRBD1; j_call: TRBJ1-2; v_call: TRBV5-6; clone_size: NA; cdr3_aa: CASSLARGQIGYTF; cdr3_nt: TGTGCCAGCAGCTTAGCCAGGGGGCAGATTGGCTACACCTTC
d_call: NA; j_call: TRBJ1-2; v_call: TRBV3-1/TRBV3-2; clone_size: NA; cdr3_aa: CASSQRSVPYGYTF; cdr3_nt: TGTGCCAGCAGCCAGAGAAGTGTCCCCTATGGCTACACCTTC
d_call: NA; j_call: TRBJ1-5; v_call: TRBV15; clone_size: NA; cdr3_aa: CATSRDSGAGQPQHF; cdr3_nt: TGTGCCACCAGCAGAGATAGCGGGGCGGGGCAGCCCCAGCATTTT
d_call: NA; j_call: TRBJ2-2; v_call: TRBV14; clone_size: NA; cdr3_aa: CASSQYRGGELFF; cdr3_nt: TGTGCCAGCAGCCAATACCGGGGCGGGGAGCTGTTTTTT